Below, one TCR beta chain is given with its context. Its specificity is unknown. The V gene end was trimmed by 2 bases and the J gene end by 4 bases; junction bases not matched to a gene: 9. Germline CDR1 GTSNPN, CDR2 SVGIG (reference sequence). The CDR3 has 15 residues. These data originate in a study of cytotoxic CD8 clonotypes in ibrutinib-treated CLL. Study as a whole: Following a median roughly 12 months of treatment, with a range of 6 to 36, response samples were taken.

Findings of the study overall: Clonality rose at ibrutinib response and fell back toward baseline at progression. Investigators sampled sustained-remission and progressing patients at differing times. Baseline clonality was higher than in age-matched healthy donors and moved in step with circulating CD8+ T-cell counts.

Profiled with immunoSEQ multiplex PCR; TCRdb holds only in-frame clones, not every one. The sample consists of a few hundred thousand clones, 70% to 80% of them appearing once. The clonotype originates from a human donor with chronic lymphocytic leukemia. The source was PBMCs, collected before ibrutinib treatment. The chain employs TRBV30 and TRBJ2-5; 8 bases fit TRBD1. The CDR3 reads CAWSPTGGYRETQYF. CDR3 DNA sequence: TGTGCCTGGAGTCCAACAGGGGGGTATCGAGAGACCCAGTACTTC.